One sample yielded the 18 T cell receptor beta chains listed below, sequenced in a study of long-term antiretroviral therapy in people with HIV. The assay used was immunoSEQ (version v3.0), run at survey level. The method was immunoSEQ multiplex PCR; TCRdb's version includes in-frame clones alone and lacks a portion of them. In the table there are roughly 35,000 clones, around 85% of which are singletons. Sequenced material: unsorted PBMCs, taken around 3.3 years after starting antiretroviral therapy. These receptors were taken from a man between 18 and 29 years old with HIV.

The V call is TRBV5-1, the J call TRBJ2-7; no clear D. The V gene's germline CDR1 is SGHRS and CDR2 YFSETQ. This CDR3 comprises 15 residues. Trimming took 0 bases from V and 3 from J, leaving 13 bases between them. The CDR3 nucleotides are TGCGCCAGCAGCTTGGGAGCTTCTCGCATCTACGAGCAGTACTTC. Translating it yields CASSLGASRIYEQYF.

This chain joins TRBV5-1 and TRBJ2-3; 15 bases map to TRBD2. The CDR3 has 16 residues. Germline V gene data show CDR1 as SGHRS and CDR2 as YFSETQ. Trimming at V came to 4 bases and at J to 4 bases, leaving 4 bases not matched to a gene. This CDR3 is CASSVGLAGGADTQYF. Written as DNA, the CDR3 is TGCGCCAGCAGCGTGGGACTAGCGGGAGGAGCAGATACGCAGTATTTT.

The V call is TRBV18, the J call TRBJ1-1; 12 bases agree with TRBD1. The V and J ends lost 2 bases and 3 bases, in that order; junction bases with no gene match: 4. There are 16 residues in the CDR3. Germline V gene lookup returns CDR1 KGHSH and CDR2 LQKENI. CDR3 residues: CASSPGTGGRDTEAFF. The CDR3 nucleotides read TGTGCCAGCTCACCAGGGACAGGGGGCCGGGACACTGAAGCTTTCTTT.

The chain employs TRBV6-5 and TRBJ2-5; D gene ambiguous. Germline CDR1 is MNHEY and CDR2 is SVGAGI. CDR3 length: 13 residues. V shed 2 bases and J shed 2 bases, with 6 bases lying between them. Written as DNA, the CDR3 is TGTGCCAGCAGTTACGGGCGTCAAGAGACCCAGTACTTC. It is translated as CASSYGRQETQYF.

The rearrangement joins TRBV15 to TRBJ1-1, with D tentatively TRBD1 (5 bases). This CDR3 region has 12 residues. Germline values: CDR1 LNHNV, CDR2 YYDKDF (reference sequence). V was trimmed by 11 bases and J by 4 bases, leaving 14 bases between them. In nucleotides, the CDR3 is TGTGCCGCAGCGGCAGGGAGCACTGAAGCTTTCTTT. Translating it yields CAAAAGSTEAFF.

The gene calls are TRBV28 and TRBJ2-3; the match to TRBD2 covers 10 bases. Looked up from germline, CDR1 is MDHEN and CDR2 is SYDVKM. V trimming: 2 bases; J trimming: 0 bases; junction bases outside the gene matches: 11. The CDR3 consists of 19 residues. Here the CDR3 reads CASSLNDGWTSGSTDTQYF. CDR3 coding DNA: TGTGCCAGCAGTTTAAATGACGGTTGGACTAGCGGTAGCACAGATACGCAGTATTTT.

The rearrangement links TRBV19 to TRBJ2-7; maybe TRBD1 (6 bases). This CDR3 is 13 amino acids long. Germline CDR1 and CDR2: LNHDA and SQIVND (reference sequence). The V and J ends lost 5 bases and 3 bases respectively, with 11 bases between them. CDR3 in amino acids: CASSSSDSYEQYF. As DNA, the CDR3 is TGTGCCAGTAGTTCTTCGGACAGCTACGAGCAGTACTTC.

This clone appeared a few times. The V and J genes are TRBV11-2 and TRBJ2-7, with D tentatively TRBD1 (6 bases). V lost 0 bases to trimming and J lost 3 bases, with 9 bases between them. The length of the CDR3 is 14 residues. Germline values: CDR1 SGHAT, CDR2 FQNNGV. Here the CDR3 DNA reads TGTGCCAGCAGCTTAGAAGCAGGGGTCTACGAGCAGTACTTC. Residues: CASSLEAGVYEQYF.

The gene calls are TRBV18 and TRBJ2-7; D unclear. The ends were cut back, 3 bases at V and 3 bases at J, with 12 bases in the middle. Germline loops: CDR1 KGHSH, CDR2 LQKENI. The CDR3 loop spans 14 amino acids. The CDR3 protein is CASSPQTFGYEQYF. The CDR3 region has the DNA TGTGCCAGCTCACCTCAGACTTTCGGCTACGAGCAGTACTTC.

CDR3 region: CASSPDRTSGSITSNEQFF. The CDR3 DNA reads as TGTGCCAGCAGCCCCGATCGGACTAGCGGGAGCATAACTAGCAATGAGCAGTTCTTC. V gene TRBV28 combines with J gene TRBJ2-1; 13 bases map to TRBD2. The germline V gene has CDR1 MDHEN and CDR2 SYDVKM. V was clipped by 6 bases and J by 6 bases; unmatched bases: 17. The CDR3 consists of 19 residues.

Note on this clone: Other DNA sequences in this specimen translate into the identical CDR3. The chain combines TRBV15 with TRBJ2-2, with D possibly TRBD2 on 5 matching bases. The CDR3 covers 16 residues. Germline loops: CDR1 LNHNV, CDR2 YYDKDF (reference sequence). Deletions cut 4 bases from V and 2 bases from J, with 14 bases between. CDR3 sequence reads: CATSTALAANTGELFF. The CDR3 nucleotides are TGTGCCACCAGCACCGCTCTAGCAGCAAACACCGGGGAGCTGTTTTTT.

The rearrangement links TRBV6-1 to TRBJ1-1; D perhaps matches TRBD1 (5 bases). The CDR3 is 15 amino acids. Trimming cost V 5 bases and J 5 bases, with 18 bases left between them. CDR1 and CDR2 from the germline V gene are MNHNS and SASEGT. CDR3 residues: CASSLEGRGETEAFF. The CDR3 bases are TGTGCCAGCAGTCTAGAGGGGAGAGGCGAAACTGAAGCTTTCTTT.

Only one count was recorded for this clone. The gene calls are TRBV7-2 and TRBJ2-7, with 8 bases that match TRBD2. This CDR3 has 13 residues. Losses at the gene ends were 4 bases for V and 6 bases for J; bases not matched to a gene: 5. Germline CDR1 reads SGHTA; CDR2 reads FQGNSA. The CDR3: CASSYSGTREQYF. DNA of the CDR3: TGTGCCAGCAGCTATAGCGGGACTCGCGAGCAGTACTTC.

On this clone: One end of the junction does not line up with germline, which may come from a read error. The CDR3, as DNA: TGTGCTAGCAGCTTTGGGACAGGGGGCGTGACGAATGAGCAGTTCTTC. This translates into CASSFGTGGVTNEQFF. The rearrangement links TRBV7-7 to TRBJ2-1, with 12 bases that match TRBD1. The CDR3 is made up of 16 amino acids. In germline, CDR1 is SSHAT, CDR2 FNYEAQ (reference sequence). Complete variable domain (other parts from reference TRBV7-7 and TRBJ2-1): GAGVSQSPRYKVTKRGQDVTLRCDPISSHATLYWYQQALGQGPEFLTYFNYEAQPDKSGLPSDRFSAERPEGSISTLTIQRTEQRDSAMYRCASSFGTGGVTNEQFFGPGTRLTVL.

The chain employs TRBV19 and TRBJ2-1; 10 nucleotides align to TRBD2. Germline CDR1 LNHDA, CDR2 SQIVND (reference sequence). V shed 5 bases and J 6 bases; nucleotides not matched to a gene: 7. CDR3 size: 15 residues. This CDR3 reads CASSVGLAEPNEQFF. The DNA for the CDR3 is TGTGCCAGTAGTGTAGGACTAGCGGAGCCCAATGAGCAGTTCTTC. The complete variable domain, with remaining parts taken from reference TRBV19 and TRBJ2-1, reads DGGITQSPKYLFRKEGQNVTLSCEQNLNHDAMYWYRQDPGQGLRLIYYSQIVNDFQKGDIAEGYSVSREKKESFPLTVTSAQKNPTAFYLCASSVGLAEPNEQFFGPGTRLTVL.

The gene calls are TRBV6-1 and TRBJ1-2; D perhaps matches TRBD1 (6 bases). V was pared by 6 bases and J by 1 base, with 12 bases between. Germline loops: CDR1 MNHNS, CDR2 SASEGT. CDR3 size: 14 residues. The CDR3 protein is CASSPGQNNYGYTF. The CDR3 DNA sequence: TGTGCCAGCAGCCCGGGACAAAATAACTATGGCTACACCTTC.

The chain carries TRBV9 and TRBJ1-6; D may be TRBD1 (5 bases). Germline CDR1 reads SGDLS; CDR2 reads YYNGEE. This CDR3 region has 15 residues. V lost 0 bases and J lost 3, with 7 bases in between. The CDR3 region is CASSVGGGYNSPLHF. DNA of the CDR3: TGTGCCAGCAGCGTAGGGGGGGGCTATAATTCACCCCTCCACTTT.

V usage is TRBV12-5 and J usage is TRBJ2-1, with a weak D call TRBD1 (6 bases). The germline V and J ends were trimmed by 6 bases and 4 bases, with 13 bases remaining between them. From germline, CDR1 is LGHNT and CDR2 FRNRAP. The CDR3 is 14 residues long. The chain's CDR3 is CASGTGQMYNEQFF. The CDR3, as DNA: TGTGCTAGTGGGACCGGACAGATGTACAATGAGCAGTTCTTC.